These 8 T cell receptor beta chains originate from one sample sequenced in a study of blood T cell repertoires in COVID-19. Data came from immunoSEQ multiplex PCR; TCRdb stores just in-frame clones and leaves some out. The sample carries about 230,000 clones, about 80% recorded once. Sequencing was performed on peripheral blood. These receptors all stem from a woman aged 45-65 years with acute or convalescent COVID-19.

This clone was counted only a few times. This sequence joins TRBV21-1 and TRBJ2-1; the table's D call, TRBD2, was not checked against the DNA. TRBV21-1 is annotated as a pseudogene. The CDR3 contains 16 residues. CDR3 sequence (DNA): TGTGCCAGCAGTCCAAACCCGGGAGGTACAGACAATGAGCAGTTCTTC. Translation: CASSPNPGGTDNEQFF.

The chain is built from TRBV19 and TRBJ2-7; D possibly corresponds to TRBD2 (5 bases). This CDR3 is built from 14 residues. Germline V gene sequence: CDR1 LNHDA, CDR2 SQIVND (reference sequence). Trimming left V 2 bases short and J 1 base short, with 9 bases between. CDR3 loop: CASSISGPSYEQYF. CDR3 nucleotides: TGTGCCAGTAGTATAAGCGGCCCTTCCTACGAGCAGTACTTC.

This chain joins TRBV6-1 and TRBJ2-7; D is perhaps TRBD2 (5 bases). The V gene's germline CDR1 is MNHNS and CDR2 SASEGT. The CDR3 runs to 12 residues. V was shortened by 2 bases and J by 9 bases, with 11 bases between the two germline ends. In nucleotides, the CDR3 is TGTGCCAGCAGTGAATCCGGGGATGGGCAGTACTTC. Its protein is CASSESGDGQYF.

V is TRBV30 and J is TRBJ1-4, with 7 bases lining up with TRBD1. Germline V CDR1 and CDR2: GTSNPN, SVGIG (reference sequence). The CDR3 sequence is 14 residues long. The ends lost 1 base at V and 4 bases at J; junction bases unmatched: 3. CDR3 coding DNA: TGTGCCTGGAGTGCGGGACAGATTAATGAAAAACTGTTTTTT. It yields the protein CAWSAGQINEKLFF.

In DNA, the CDR3 is TGTGCCAGCAGTTATTCCAGACAGGCCGGGAACGAGCAGTACTTC. It is translated as CASSYSRQAGNEQYF. The chain joins TRBV6-5 to TRBJ2-7; TRBD1 might be the D (6 bases). There are 15 residues in the CDR3. The V end was cut by 3 bases, the J end by 5 bases, with 17 bases between. Germline V gene lookup returns CDR1 MNHEY and CDR2 SVGAGI.

V and J are TRBV6-6 and TRBJ2-7; 8 bases line up with TRBD1. This CDR3 is built from 15 residues. The V and J ends lost 5 bases and 1 base, in that order; junction bases with no gene match: 7. Germline CDR1 is MNHNY and CDR2 is SVGAGI (reference sequence). Here the CDR3 reads CASSDWTGLSYEQYF. CDR3 nucleotide sequence: TGTGCCAGCAGTGACTGGACAGGGTTATCCTACGAGCAGTACTTC.

V is TRBV21-1 and J is TRBJ2-4; the table gives TRBD2 as D, unverified against the DNA. TRBV21-1 is an annotated pseudogene. The CDR3 has 17 residues. For the CDR3, the DNA is TGTGCCAGCAGCAAAGGGGGACTAGCGGGGGCCAAAAACATTCAGTACTTC. Its protein is CASSKGGLAGAKNIQYF.

On this clone itself: Other DNA sequences in the sample encode the same CDR3. This sequence joins TRBV7-8 and TRBJ2-1; D may be TRBD2 (6 bases). This CDR3 has 15 amino acids. Germline CDR1 and CDR2: SGHVS and FQNEAQ. V was pared by 4 bases and J by 7 bases, with 17 bases between. Written as DNA, the CDR3 is TGTGCCAGCAGCTCAACCGGGAGCATGGGGAATGAGCAGTTCTTC. This sequence encodes CASSSTGSMGNEQFF.